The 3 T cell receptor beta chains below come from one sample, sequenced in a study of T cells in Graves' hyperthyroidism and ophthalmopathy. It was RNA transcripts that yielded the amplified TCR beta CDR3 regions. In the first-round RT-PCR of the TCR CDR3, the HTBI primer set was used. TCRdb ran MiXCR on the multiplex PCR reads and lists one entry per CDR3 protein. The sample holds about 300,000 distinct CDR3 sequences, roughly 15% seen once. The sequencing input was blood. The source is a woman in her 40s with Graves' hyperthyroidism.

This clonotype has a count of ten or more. The CDR3 coding sequence is TGTGCCAGCAGTTCGGGGGCCGGACTGTATGAGACCCAGTACTTC. Protein sequence: CASSSGAGLYETQYF. The chain couples TRBV27 to TRBJ2-5; tentatively, D is TRBD1 or TRBD2 (6 bases each). The CDR3 length is 15 residues. In germline, CDR1 is MNHEY, CDR2 SMNVEV (reference sequence). V gave up 4 bases and J gave up 5 bases, with 17 bases separating them.

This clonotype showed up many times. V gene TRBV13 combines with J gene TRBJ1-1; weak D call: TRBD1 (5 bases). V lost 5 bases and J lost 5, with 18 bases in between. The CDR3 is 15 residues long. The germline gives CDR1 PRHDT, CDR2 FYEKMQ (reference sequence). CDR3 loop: CASSPPRGGGTEAFF. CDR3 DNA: TGTGCCAGCAGCCCACCTCGGGGCGGTGGGACTGAAGCTTTCTTT.

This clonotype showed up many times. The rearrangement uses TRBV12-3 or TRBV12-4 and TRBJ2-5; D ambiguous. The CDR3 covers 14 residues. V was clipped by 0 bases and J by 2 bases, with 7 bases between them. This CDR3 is CASSLAGTQETQYF. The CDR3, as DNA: TGTGCCAGCAGTTTAGCGGGAACACAAGAGACCCAGTACTTC.